The 18 T cell receptor beta chains below come from one sample, sequenced in a study of blood T cell repertoires in COVID-19. Sequencing was performed with immunoSEQ multiplex PCR; in TCRdb, only in-frame clones are kept and a portion is missing. The sample consists of under 150,000 clones, 80% to 90% of them appearing once. The specimen was peripheral blood. The receptors come from a human donor with acute or convalescent COVID-19. The donor label of this sample is uncertain.

The V call is TRBV7-2, the J call TRBJ2-7; TRBD2 matches at 7 bases. The CDR3 loop spans 14 amino acids. Unmatched junction bases numbered 8, after V lost 4 bases and J lost 5 bases. CDR1 is SGHTA, CDR2 FQGNSA, per germline. The CDR3 nucleotides are TGTGCCAGCAGCTCTAGGTGGGGGAGGGACGAGCAGTACTTC. It encodes CASSSRWGRDEQYF.

The chain carries TRBV12-5 and TRBJ1-5; no definite D call. V was shortened by 1 base and J by 5 bases, with 6 bases between the two germline ends. The length of the CDR3 is 13 residues. The germline V gene has CDR1 LGHNT and CDR2 FRNRAP. The CDR3 nucleotides read TGTGCTAGTGGTTTGGACAGCTATCAGCCCCAGCATTTT. Protein sequence: CASGLDSYQPQHF.

The rearrangement uses TRBV6-6 and TRBJ1-5; tentative D call: TRBD1 (5 bases). The V gene's germline CDR1 is MNHNY and CDR2 SVGAGI (reference sequence). Deletions cut 0 bases from V and 4 bases from J, with 10 bases between. This CDR3 spans 15 amino acids. CDR3 loop: CASSYSAGTNQPQHF. The CDR3, as DNA: TGTGCCAGCAGTTACTCGGCAGGGACTAATCAGCCCCAGCATTTT.

The genes are TRBV5-1 and TRBJ2-5; 10 bases are shared with TRBD1. V shed 0 bases, J shed 2 bases, and the junction held 7 bases outside the gene matches. The V gene's germline CDR1 is SGHRS and CDR2 YFSETQ. The CDR3 spans 17 residues. CDR3 sequence: CASSLGQGAVGQETQYF. The DNA for the CDR3 is TGCGCCAGCAGCTTGGGACAGGGGGCTGTAGGACAAGAGACCCAGTACTTC.

V and J are TRBV27 and TRBJ2-7; 12 bases match TRBD1. CDR3 size: 14 residues. Germline CDR1 is MNHEY and CDR2 is SMNVEV (reference sequence). Trimming took 6 bases from V and 7 from J; bases not matched to a gene: 7. The CDR3 reads CASSPGQGAWEQYF. DNA of the CDR3: TGTGCCAGCAGCCCGGGACAGGGGGCGTGGGAGCAGTACTTC.

The rearrangement joins TRBV30 to TRBJ1-1; unclear D gene. V lost 0 bases and J lost 2, with 7 bases in between. Germline V gene sequence: CDR1 GTSNPN, CDR2 SVGIG (reference sequence). The CDR3 extends over 13 amino acids. CDR3 protein: CAWSVNLNTEAFF. The CDR3 region has the DNA TGTGCCTGGAGTGTAAACCTAAACACTGAAGCTTTCTTT.

The V and J genes are TRBV2 and TRBJ1-2; TRBD1 is a possible D gene (6 bases). The CDR3 has 14 amino acids. The germline V gene has CDR1 SNHLY and CDR2 FYNNEI. With 4 bases removed from V and 3 bases from J, the gap between germline ends came to 12 bases. The CDR3 is CASSGDIIDYGYTF. DNA for the CDR3: TGTGCCAGCAGTGGGGACATTATAGACTATGGCTACACCTTC. Combining the CDR3 with reference TRBV2 and TRBJ1-2 gives the whole variable domain EPEVTQTPSHQVTQMGQEVILRCVPISNHLYFYWYRQILGQKVEFLVSFYNNEISEKSEIFDDQFSVERPDGSNFTLKIRSTKLEDSAMYFCASSGDIIDYGYTFGSGTRLTVV.

This chain links TRBV7-9 with TRBJ2-5; TRBD1 agrees at 7 bases. Germline CDR1 reads SEHNR; CDR2 reads FQNEAQ (reference sequence). This CDR3 region has 14 residues. Losses at the gene ends were 5 bases for V and 1 base for J; bases not matched to a gene: 4. The CDR3 protein is CASSPWDSQETQYF. CDR3 DNA sequence: TGTGCCAGCAGCCCTTGGGACAGCCAAGAGACCCAGTACTTC.

In this sample, this clone turned up a few times. The V call is TRBV18, the J call TRBJ1-1; TRBD1 matches 9 bases. This CDR3 contains 16 residues. CDR1 is KGHSH, CDR2 LQKENI, per germline. The V gene end was trimmed by 5 bases and the J gene end by 1 base; junction bases not matched to a gene: 8. The CDR3 region is CASSSGQGGRNTEAFF. The DNA of the CDR3 is TGTGCCAGCTCATCGGGACAGGGAGGGAGGAACACTGAAGCTTTCTTT.

The chain links TRBV28 to TRBJ1-2; D remains unclear. Germline V gene sequence: CDR1 MDHEN, CDR2 SYDVKM. V gave up 5 bases and J gave up 6 bases, with 10 bases separating them. The CDR3 covers 12 residues. CDR3 coding DNA: TGTGCCAGCAGTAAGAGGCGCCATGGCTACACCTTC. Translating it yields CASSKRRHGYTF.

The chain uses TRBV19 and TRBJ1-5; D perhaps matches TRBD1 (6 bases). CDR3 length: 16 amino acids. The germline V and J ends were trimmed by 7 bases and 0 bases, with 16 bases remaining between them. From germline, CDR1 is LNHDA and CDR2 SQIVND (reference sequence). CDR3 amino acids: CASNTPGVISNQPQHF. In DNA form, the CDR3 reads TGTGCCAGTAATACGCCAGGGGTTATTAGCAATCAGCCCCAGCATTTT.

The V and J genes are TRBV7-9 and TRBJ1-5; 8 nucleotides match TRBD1. Germline V gene data show CDR1 as SEHNR and CDR2 as FQNEAQ (reference sequence). The CDR3 covers 16 residues. V trimming: 5 bases; J trimming: 5 bases; junction bases outside the gene matches: 11. The CDR3 nucleotides read TGTGCCAGCAGCCCTGGGACAGGCCTTTCCGATCAGCCCCAGCATTTT. Residues: CASSPGTGLSDQPQHF.

This clone was detected a few times. The chain combines TRBV5-1 with TRBJ2-2; D not certain. The CDR3 is made up of 14 amino acids. Trimming cost V 5 bases and J 4 bases, with 12 bases left between them. CDR1 is SGHRS and CDR2 is YFSETQ in the germline V gene. CDR3 nucleotide sequence: TGCGCCAGCAGAATTGCCACGAGCACCGGGGAGCTGTTTTTT. Its translation: CASRIATSTGELFF.

There are a few counts of this clone. The V and J genes are TRBV18 and TRBJ2-7; 9 nucleotides agree with TRBD1. Germline V gene data show CDR1 as KGHSH and CDR2 as LQKENI. The junction had 7 bases not matched to a gene; V was cut back by 3 bases and J by 4 bases. The CDR3 extends over 15 amino acids. This chain's CDR3 is CASSPGTGTQYEQYF. The CDR3 bases are TGTGCCAGCTCACCCGGGACAGGGACACAGTACGAGCAGTACTTC. Supplemented by reference TRBV18 and TRBJ2-7, the full variable domain reads NAGVMQNPRHLVRRRGQEARLRCSPMKGHSHVYWYRQLPEEGLKFMVYLQKENIIDESGMPKERFSAEFPKEGPSILRIQQVVRGDSAAYFCASSPGTGTQYEQYFGPGTRLTVT.

V and J are TRBV5-1 and TRBJ2-1, with a weak D call TRBD2 (7 bases). Trimming pared 1 base from V and 3 bases from J, leaving 20 bases between. From germline, CDR1 is SGHRS and CDR2 YFSETQ. CDR3 length equals 18 residues. The CDR3 here is CASSLTFSPGGHYNEQFF. CDR3 coding DNA: TGCGCCAGCAGCTTGACATTTTCACCCGGGGGGCACTACAATGAGCAGTTCTTC.

This clone was counted once. The chain recombines TRBV27 with TRBJ1-1; weak D call: TRBD1 (6 bases). V was pared by 5 bases and J by 1 base, with 20 bases between. This CDR3 is built from 17 residues. The germline gives CDR1 MNHEY, CDR2 SMNVEV (reference sequence). This CDR3 reads CASSLLLGPGENTEAFF. The CDR3 region has the DNA TGTGCCAGCAGTCTCCTGCTCGGGCCAGGGGAGAACACTGAAGCTTTCTTT.

The chain has TRBV9 and TRBJ1-1; tentative D call: TRBD1 (6 bases). The V gene lost 2 bases and the J gene lost 6 bases, with 17 bases spanning the gap. The CDR3 is 15 amino acids. Germline V CDR1 and CDR2: SGDLS, YYNGEE. CDR3 in amino acids: CASSVPTGTNAEAFF. CDR3 in DNA: TGTGCCAGCAGCGTCCCGACAGGAACTAACGCTGAAGCTTTCTTT.

This clone was counted a single time. The gene calls are TRBV5-4 and TRBJ2-1; 8 positions match TRBD1. Germline-derived CDR1 and CDR2 are SGHNT and YYREEE (reference sequence). V shed 6 bases and J 9 bases; nucleotides not matched to a gene: 8. CDR3 length equals 13 residues. The CDR3 is CASNPFRGLEQFF. CDR3 bases: TGTGCCAGCAACCCCTTCAGGGGGCTTGAGCAGTTCTTC.